This T cell receptor beta chain was recovered during a study of Ad26.COV2.S vaccination and SARS-CoV-2 variants. Study as a whole: Administration of Ad26.COV2.S was intramuscular, either once or twice 56 days apart.

The J segment lost 4 bases and the V segment lost 3 bases, leaving 8 bases of the junction unmatched. Germline V gene lookup returns CDR1 SGHDT and CDR2 YYEEEE. The CDR3 spans 16 residues. Sequenced by immunoSEQ multiplex PCR; TCRdb stores in-frame clones only, minus some. The sample consists of approximately 240,000 clones, roughly 90% of them appearing once. As to this clone: Its target is not known.

Study-wide points: Non-spike TCR breadth did not differ much between vaccine and placebo recipients.

Treatment meaning: roughly 19 received Ad26.COV2.S at low or high dose, single or two shots; about 5 received placebo; per-sample allocation not given. The study sampled participants on day 63 after the first vaccine or placebo injection. This receptor was taken from a person aged 18-65 years who received the Ad26.COV2.S COVID-19 vaccine or a placebo. The chain is built from TRBV5-6 and TRBJ2-2, with 8 bases matching TRBD1. The input for sequencing was peripheral blood, taken in a trial of Ad26.COV2.S vaccine versus placebo. In DNA form, the CDR3 reads TGTGCCAGCAGCTCCACAGGGGGAGGTCGCACCGGGGAGCTGTTTTTT. Translated: CASSSTGGGRTGELFF.